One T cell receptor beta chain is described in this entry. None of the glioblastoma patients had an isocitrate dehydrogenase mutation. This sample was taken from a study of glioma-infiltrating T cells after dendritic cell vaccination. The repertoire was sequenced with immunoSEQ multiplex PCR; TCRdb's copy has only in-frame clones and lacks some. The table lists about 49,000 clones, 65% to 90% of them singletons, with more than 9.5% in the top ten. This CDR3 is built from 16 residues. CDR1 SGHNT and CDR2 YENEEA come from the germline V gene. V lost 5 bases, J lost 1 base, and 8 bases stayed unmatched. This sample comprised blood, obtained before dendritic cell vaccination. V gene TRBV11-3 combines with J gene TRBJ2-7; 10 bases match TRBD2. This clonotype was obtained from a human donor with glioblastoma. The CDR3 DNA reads TGTGCCAGCAGCACCATTTTAGCGGGAGGTTCCTACGAGCAGTACTTC. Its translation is CASSTILAGGSYEQYF. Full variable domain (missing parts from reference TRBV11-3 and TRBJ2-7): EAGVVQSPRYKIIEKKQPVAFWCNPISGHNTLYWYLQNLGQGPELLIRYENEEAVDDSQLPKDRFSAERLKGVDSTLKIQPAELGDSAVYLCASSTILAGGSYEQYFGPGTRLTVT.